The 20 T cell receptor beta chains below were found in one sample sequenced in a study of T-cell memory formation after mild COVID-19. TCRdb re-analysed the 5' RACE reads in MiXCR, keeping a single row per CDR3 protein. The repertoire holds roughly 190,000 distinct CDR3 sequences, with 10% to 13% as singletons. Material for sequencing was PBMCs or a T cell subset sorted from them (not recorded which). These receptors came from a man younger than 30 who had mild COVID-19 (a few samples of this study predate the infection). Cell type and time point are not known.

This clonotype has more than one count but fewer than ten. V gene TRBV4-3 combines with J gene TRBJ1-1; 7 positions match TRBD1. Germline-derived CDR1 and CDR2 are LGHNA and YSLEER. V lost 0 bases, J lost 3 bases, and 7 bases stayed unmatched. CDR3 size: 16 residues. The CDR3 sequence: CASSQDGRRGDTEAFF. CDR3 nucleotide sequence: TGCGCCAGCAGCCAAGATGGGCGCAGGGGGGACACTGAAGCTTTCTTT.

In its sample, this clonotype was seen a few times. V usage is TRBV5-1 and J usage is TRBJ2-3; 11 bases are shared with TRBD2. The CDR3 length is 15 residues. From germline, CDR1 is SGHRS and CDR2 YFSETQ. The V segment lost 5 bases and the J segment 5 bases; nucleotides outside the gene matches: 7. The CDR3 protein is CASRQLAGEVDTQYF. CDR3 sequence (DNA): TGCGCCAGCAGGCAACTAGCGGGGGAGGTAGATACGCAGTATTTT. Full variable domain (rest looked up from reference TRBV5-1 and TRBJ2-3): KAGVTQTPRYLIKTRGQQVTLSCSPISGHRSVSWYQQTPGQGLQFLFEYFSETQRNKGNFPGRFSGRQFSNSRSEMNVSTLELGDSALYLCASRQLAGEVDTQYFGPGTRLTVL.

The rearrangement uses TRBV27 and TRBJ1-2; no definite D call. This CDR3 spans 15 amino acids. V was shortened by 10 bases and J by 3 bases, with 21 bases between the two germline ends. Per the germline V gene, CDR1 is MNHEY and CDR2 is SMNVEV (reference sequence). CDR3: CATAARFGFDYGYTF. The CDR3 DNA reads as TGTGCCACCGCGGCCAGGTTCGGGTTTGACTATGGCTACACCTTC.

The chain carries TRBV12-3 or TRBV12-4 and TRBJ1-6, with 7 bases fitting TRBD1. Trimming took 6 bases from V and 7 from J; bases not matched to a gene: 15. The CDR3 loop spans 17 amino acids. The CDR3 nucleotides are TGTGCCAGCAGCCGGGACAGTGGCGACCTTGTCAATTCACCCCTCCACTTT. This gives the protein CASSRDSGDLVNSPLHF.

Ten or more counts support this clonotype. The chain uses TRBV5-1 and TRBJ1-5; unclear D gene. There are 13 residues in the CDR3. The germline gives CDR1 SGHRS, CDR2 YFSETQ. Trimming stripped 2 bases from V and 1 base from J, with 4 bases between. This CDR3 reads CASSFLSNQPQHF. The DNA for the CDR3 is TGCGCCAGCAGCTTTCTAAGCAATCAGCCCCAGCATTTT.

In its sample, this clonotype was seen a few times. The chain carries TRBV5-1 and TRBJ2-5; 9 bases map to TRBD1. Germline trimming cut 2 bases from V and 1 base from J; bases unmatched to any gene: 6. This CDR3 is 16 amino acids long. Germline-derived CDR1 and CDR2 are SGHRS and YFSETQ. The CDR3, as DNA: TGCGCCAGCAGCTTTTCTCCGGGACAGGGCCAAGAGACCCAGTACTTC. Translating it yields CASSFSPGQGQETQYF. Filled out from reference TRBV5-1 and TRBJ2-5, the complete variable domain reads KAGVTQTPRYLIKTRGQQVTLSCSPISGHRSVSWYQQTPGQGLQFLFEYFSETQRNKGNFPGRFSGRQFSNSRSEMNVSTLELGDSALYLCASSFSPGQGQETQYFGPGTRLLVL.

The table lists this clonotype with a few counts. CDR3 protein: CASSRTGPTGNTIYF. The CDR3, as DNA: TGTGCCAGCAGCCGGACAGGGCCAACTGGAAACACCATATATTTT. The chain couples TRBV5-5 to TRBJ1-3, with 8 nucleotides matching TRBD1. Germline values: CDR1 SGHKS, CDR2 YYEKEE (reference sequence). Unmatched junction bases numbered 5, after V lost 4 bases and J lost 2 bases. This CDR3 contains 15 residues.

The chain has TRBV6-5 and TRBJ1-2, with D possibly TRBD1 on 5 matching bases. The CDR3 contains 15 residues. CDR1 and CDR2 from the germline V gene are MNHEY and SVGAGI. V was shortened by 4 bases and J by 6 bases, with 18 bases between the two germline ends. CDR3 in DNA: TGTGCCAGCAGTTCGGGGGGGAATCGCCTTGATGGCTACACCTTC. Protein sequence: CASSSGGNRLDGYTF.

The V gene is TRBV30, the J gene TRBJ2-7; D is unresolved. The germline V gene has CDR1 GTSNPN and CDR2 SVGIG (reference sequence). CDR3 size: 13 residues. The V gene lost 4 bases and the J gene lost 4 bases, with 14 bases spanning the gap. CDR3 coding DNA: TGTGCCTGGACTACCTTGTTGGGGTACGAGCAGTACTTC. It encodes CAWTTLLGYEQYF.

This clonotype was counted at least ten times. This chain connects TRBV4-2 to TRBJ2-1; TRBD1 matches at 8 bases. This CDR3 is built from 15 residues. V trimming: 0 bases; J trimming: 4 bases; junction bases outside the gene matches: 2. Germline assignment: CDR1 LGHNA and CDR2 YNFKEQ. CDR3 DNA sequence: TGTGCCAGCAGCCAAGAGACAGGGGATTACAATGAGCAGTTCTTC. Amino acids: CASSQETGDYNEQFF.

This clonotype was seen repeatedly, ten times or more. The rearrangement joins TRBV4-2 to TRBJ2-7, with D tentatively TRBD1 (6 bases). This CDR3 contains 14 residues. Germline V CDR1 and CDR2: LGHNA, YNFKEQ. V lost 1 base and J lost 2, with 9 bases in between. The CDR3 protein is CASSQAWGPYEQYV. CDR3 in DNA: TGTGCCAGCAGCCAAGCGTGGGGGCCCTACGAGCAGTACGTC.

This chain connects TRBV3-1 to TRBJ2-3; possibly TRBD1 for D (5 bases). From germline, CDR1 is LGHDT and CDR2 YNNKEL (reference sequence). V lost 4 bases to trimming and J lost 6 bases, with 17 bases between them. The CDR3 has 15 residues. In DNA, the CDR3 is TGTGCCAGCAGCCCCGGTTTAGGGGCTAAGGATACGCAGTATTTT. This translates into CASSPGLGAKDTQYF.

The chain links TRBV5-1 to TRBJ2-1; D tentatively reads TRBD1 or TRBD2 (5 bases each). CDR1 and CDR2 from the germline V gene are SGHRS and YFSETQ. V gave up 4 bases and J gave up 2 bases, with 13 bases separating them. The CDR3 has 15 residues. The CDR3 protein is CASSLGVAAYNEQFF. The DNA for the CDR3 is TGCGCCAGCAGCCTGGGGGTGGCGGCCTACAATGAGCAGTTCTTC. Supplemented by reference TRBV5-1 and TRBJ2-1, the full variable domain reads KAGVTQTPRYLIKTRGQQVTLSCSPISGHRSVSWYQQTPGQGLQFLFEYFSETQRNKGNFPGRFSGRQFSNSRSEMNVSTLELGDSALYLCASSLGVAAYNEQFFGPGTRLTVL.

The table lists this clonotype with a few counts. The rearrangement links TRBV12-3 or TRBV12-4 to TRBJ2-7, with D possibly being TRBD1 (5 bases). Trimming left V 5 bases short and J 1 base short, with 12 bases between. The CDR3 runs 14 residues. In DNA form, the CDR3 reads TGTGCCAGCAGTCGGCAGGGTTATTCCTACGAGCAGTACGTC. Protein sequence: CASSRQGYSYEQYV.

The chain combines TRBV20-1 with TRBJ2-1; tentatively, D is TRBD1 (6 bases). This CDR3 has 11 amino acids. The germline CDR1 and CDR2 sequences are DFQATT and SNEGSKA (reference sequence). Trimming removed 1 base at V and 13 bases at J, with 11 bases between. The CDR3 protein is CSARGGTYQFF. In DNA, the CDR3 is TGCAGTGCTAGAGGGGGGACATACCAGTTCTTC.

V and J are TRBV5-1 and TRBJ2-5; D perhaps matches TRBD2 (5 bases). V shed 2 bases and J shed 5 bases, with 7 bases lying between them. This CDR3 is built from 12 residues. Looked up from germline, CDR1 is SGHRS and CDR2 is YFSETQ. CDR3 DNA sequence: TGCGCCAGCAGCTTCGAGGGTGAGACCCAGTACTTC. It translates to CASSFEGETQYF.

The chain links TRBV9 to TRBJ1-5; unclear D gene. V shed 3 bases and J shed 9 bases, with 13 bases lying between them. This CDR3 comprises 13 residues. Germline CDR1 and CDR2: SGDLS and YYNGEE. In DNA form, the CDR3 reads TGTGCCAGCAGCGCCGCGTACGATGGGCCCCAGCATTTT. Translation gives CASSAAYDGPQHF.

This chain uses TRBV5-1 with TRBJ2-1; D not certain. Germline assignment: CDR1 SGHRS and CDR2 YFSETQ. The CDR3 totals 13 residues. V lost 0 bases to trimming and J lost 10 bases, with 11 bases between them. DNA for the CDR3: TGCGCCAGCAGCTTGGAGGAGTCGAGGGAGCAGTTCTTC. This encodes CASSLEESREQFF.

This clonotype appeared a few times. The chain employs TRBV5-1 and TRBJ1-2; D uncertain. V was pared by 2 bases and J by 2 bases, with 10 bases between. Germline CDR1 is SGHRS and CDR2 is YFSETQ. The CDR3 runs 14 residues. Here the CDR3 reads CASSLAPPNYGYTF. The CDR3 DNA reads TGCGCCAGCAGCTTAGCTCCCCCAAACTATGGCTACACCTTC.

CDR3 bases: TGTGCCAGCAGCTTACCCCAGGACGGGGTGAGGTTTGAAAAACTGTTTTTT. Its protein is CASSLPQDGVRFEKLFF. The chain couples TRBV7-9 to TRBJ1-4; no definite D call. The germline CDR1 and CDR2 sequences are SEHNR and FQNEAQ (reference sequence). This CDR3 has 17 amino acids. The germline V and J ends were trimmed by 2 bases and 7 bases, with 20 bases remaining between them.